What follows are 16 T cell receptor beta chains derived from one specimen sequenced in a study of cytomegalovirus exposure and HLA in healthy donors. The PCR used 60 Vbeta and 13 Jbeta primers. Measured with immunoSEQ multiplex PCR; TCRdb has only the in-frame clones, and not every one. The data contain over 200,000 clones, about 89% of them singletons. Sequencing was carried out using PBMCs. The receptors stem from a woman between 18 and 29 years old in good health and CMV-seronegative.

This clone was seen only a few times. The rearrangement joins TRBV2 to TRBJ2-1, with 11 bases matching TRBD1. CDR1 and CDR2 from the germline V gene are SNHLY and FYNNEI. J was trimmed by 7 bases and V by 6 bases; bases with no gene match: 8. The CDR3 has 15 amino acids. Written as DNA, the CDR3 is TGTGCCAGCAGGATACGGGACAGGGGGACGAATGAGCAGTTCTTC. It yields the protein CASRIRDRGTNEQFF. The complete variable domain, with remaining parts taken from reference TRBV2 and TRBJ2-1, reads EPEVTQTPSHQVTQMGQEVILRCVPISNHLYFYWYRQILGQKVEFLVSFYNNEISEKSEIFDDQFSVERPDGSNFTLKIRSTKLEDSAMYFCASRIRDRGTNEQFFGPGTRLTVL.

The chain has TRBV29-1 and TRBJ1-1, with TRBD1 matching 7 bases. The CDR3 length is 15 residues. The germline V gene encodes CDR1 SQVTM and CDR2 ANQGSEA. After removal of 4 bases from V and 2 bases from J, the junction contained 10 bases not matched to a gene. The CDR3 DNA is TGCAGCGTTGCTGGACTCAACAGGGGAAACACTGAAGCTTTCTTT. This translates into CSVAGLNRGNTEAFF.

The CDR3, as DNA: TGTGCCAGCAGTTCACTATCGGAATCCTACGAGCAGTACTTC. Its protein is CASSSLSESYEQYF. V is TRBV27 and J is TRBJ2-5; D gene ambiguous. The J call could be wrong; TRBJ2-7 is a better fit for the DNA end. Germline CDR1 MNHEY, CDR2 SMNVEV (reference sequence). This CDR3 is built from 14 residues.

This clone was seen a few times. The V and J genes are TRBV7-8 and TRBJ1-5, with TRBD1 matching 8 bases. Germline CDR1 SGHVS, CDR2 FQNEAQ. The CDR3 is 15 residues long. V shed 6 bases and J 0 bases; nucleotides not matched to a gene: 4. DNA of the CDR3: TGTGCCAGCAGACCAGGGGGCCGTAGCAATCAGCCCCAGCATTTT. Encoded protein: CASRPGGRSNQPQHF.

The chain joins TRBV5-8 to TRBJ2-7; TRBD1 agrees at 7 bases. Germline CDR1 SGHTS, CDR2 YDEGEE. Unmatched junction bases numbered 14, after V lost 4 bases and J lost 7 bases. The CDR3 has 15 amino acids. The CDR3 DNA reads as TGTGCCAGCAGCCTACGACAGGGTCGCGGCTTTGAGCAGTACTTC. Translation gives CASSLRQGRGFEQYF.

V gene TRBV6-5 combines with J gene TRBJ1-2, with 7 bases identical to TRBD1. In germline, CDR1 is MNHEY, CDR2 SVGAGI. V gave up 2 bases and J gave up 5 bases; unmatched junction bases: 2. The CDR3 loop spans 13 amino acids. The CDR3: CASSYEGAYGYTF. Here the CDR3 DNA reads TGTGCCAGCAGTTACGAGGGGGCTTATGGCTACACCTTC.

The chain is built from TRBV7-9 and TRBJ2-5; perhaps TRBD2 as D (6 bases). Germline V gene data show CDR1 as SEHNR and CDR2 as FQNEAQ (reference sequence). The CDR3 contains 13 residues. V gave up 6 bases and J gave up 5 bases, with 13 bases separating them. Here the CDR3 reads CASRPTSPETQYF. CDR3 in DNA: TGTGCCAGCAGACCGACTAGTCCGGAGACCCAGTACTTC.

The chain employs TRBV30 and TRBJ2-5; 7 bases fit TRBD2. The assigned J gene may be wrong: the sequence end matches TRBJ2-7 better. Per germline, CDR1 GTSNPN and CDR2 SVGIG (reference sequence). This CDR3 is built from 15 residues. Here the CDR3 reads CAWREPTSASYEQYF. As DNA, the CDR3 is TGTGCCTGGAGGGAACCTACTAGCGCCTCCTACGAGCAGTACTTC.

V and J are TRBV5-4 and TRBJ2-7; the match to TRBD2 covers 8 bases. With V trimmed by 5 bases and J by 0 bases, 7 bases remained unmatched. The length of the CDR3 is 15 residues. Germline values: CDR1 SGHNT, CDR2 YYREEE (reference sequence). The CDR3 nucleotides are TGTGCCAGCAGACCCGGGGGGGGAAGCTCCTACGAGCAGTACTTC. It yields the protein CASRPGGGSSYEQYF. Full variable domain (outside the CDR3, taken from reference TRBV5-4 and TRBJ2-7): ETGVTQSPTHLIKTRGQQVTLRCSSQSGHNTVSWYQQALGQGPQFIFQYYREEENGRGNFPPRFSGLQFPNYSSELNVNALELDDSALYLCASRPGGGSSYEQYFGPGTRLTVT.

This chain joins TRBV11-1 and TRBJ2-1, with 11 bases aligning to TRBD2. CDR1 is SGHAT, CDR2 FQDESV, per germline (reference sequence). CDR3 length: 15 amino acids. The junction had 6 bases not matched to a gene; V was cut back by 2 bases and J by 9 bases. CDR3 nucleotide sequence: TGTGCCAGCAGCTTAAGGCGGCTAGCGGGGGGTGAGCAGTTCTTC. Protein product: CASSLRRLAGGEQFF.

V is TRBV5-1 and J is TRBJ2-5; D might be TRBD2 (5 bases). The CDR3 length is 16 residues. In germline, CDR1 is SGHRS, CDR2 YFSETQ. With 3 bases removed from V and 1 base from J, the gap between germline ends came to 16 bases. CDR3 region: CASSSPGLGSQETQYF. CDR3 DNA sequence: TGCGCCAGCAGCTCCCCGGGATTGGGGTCCCAAGAGACCCAGTACTTC.

The chain combines TRBV5-6 with TRBJ2-1; 7 bases fit TRBD1. This CDR3 is 14 amino acids long. Germline CDR1 and CDR2: SGHDT and YYEEEE. With 4 bases clipped from V and 8 bases from J, the junction kept 9 bases outside the gene matches. CDR3 in amino acids: CASSRGTGVDEQFF. The DNA of the CDR3 is TGTGCCAGCAGCCGAGGAACAGGGGTGGATGAGCAGTTCTTC.

This clone was recorded once. This sequence joins TRBV2 and TRBJ1-1; no reliable D call. Trimming removed 6 bases from V and 6 bases from J, with 8 bases in between. Germline V CDR1 and CDR2: SNHLY, FYNNEI. The CDR3 spans 11 residues. The CDR3 here is CASRSGAEAFF. The CDR3 DNA follows: TGTGCCAGCAGGTCGGGAGCTGAAGCTTTCTTT.

The chain joins TRBV29-1 to TRBJ2-3; D might be TRBD2 (6 bases). Between the trimmed V and J ends, which lost 7 bases and 1 base, there was a span of 9 bases. Germline V lookup: CDR1 SQVTM, CDR2 ANQGSEA. The CDR3 covers 12 residues. The CDR3 here is CSGGDGTDTQYF. The CDR3 DNA follows: TGCAGCGGGGGGGACGGCACAGATACGCAGTATTTT.

The chain couples TRBV11-2 to TRBJ1-5; D gene uncertain. The V and J ends lost 3 bases and 2 bases respectively, with 11 bases between them. Germline lookup yields CDR1 SGHAT and CDR2 FQNNGV. The CDR3 is 15 amino acids. The CDR3 sequence is CASSLGRGRNQPQHF. For the CDR3, the DNA is TGTGCCAGCAGCTTGGGCCGAGGGCGCAATCAGCCCCAGCATTTT.

The chain carries TRBV10-3 and TRBJ1-2, with 8 nucleotides matching TRBD1. V lost 6 bases and J lost 8; bases outside the gene matches: 5. The germline gives CDR1 ENHRY, CDR2 SYGVKD. The CDR3 sequence is 12 residues long. In DNA form, the CDR3 reads TGTGCCATCAGCGCGACAGGGGAGGGCTACACCTTC. This translates into CAISATGEGYTF.